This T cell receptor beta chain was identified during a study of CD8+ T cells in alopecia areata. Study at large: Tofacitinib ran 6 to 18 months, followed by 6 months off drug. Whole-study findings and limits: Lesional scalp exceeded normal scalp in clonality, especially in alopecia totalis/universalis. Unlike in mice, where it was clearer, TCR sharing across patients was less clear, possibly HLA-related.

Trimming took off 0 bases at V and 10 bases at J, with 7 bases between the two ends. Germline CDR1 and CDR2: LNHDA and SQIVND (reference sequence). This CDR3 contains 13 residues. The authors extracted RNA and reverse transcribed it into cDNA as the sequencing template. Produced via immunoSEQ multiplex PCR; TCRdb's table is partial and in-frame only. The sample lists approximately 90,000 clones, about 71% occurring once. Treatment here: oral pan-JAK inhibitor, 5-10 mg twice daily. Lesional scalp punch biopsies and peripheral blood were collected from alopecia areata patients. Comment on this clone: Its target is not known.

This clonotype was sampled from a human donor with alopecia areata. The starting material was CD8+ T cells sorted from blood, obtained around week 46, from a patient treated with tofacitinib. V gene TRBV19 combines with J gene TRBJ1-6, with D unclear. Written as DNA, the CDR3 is TGTGCCAGTAGTATAGATGGGGAATCACCCCTCCACTTT. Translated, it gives CASSIDGESPLHF.